This T cell receptor beta chain was sequenced for a study of cytomegalovirus exposure and HLA in healthy donors. The V gene lost 0 bases and the J gene lost 1 base, with 11 bases spanning the gap. This CDR3 has 16 amino acids. Germline values: CDR1 LNHNV, CDR2 YYDKDF (reference sequence). This clone appeared a few times. The antigen is not known. Notes on the study in general: Donors belonging to an Asian-associated ancestry cluster reportedly showed fewer N-insertions in productive TCRs than the roughly 680-donor mean, according to what a later analysis found. Donor immune exposure was known only as CMV serostatus.

PCR primers comprised 60 Vbeta and 13 Jbeta primers. Method: immunoSEQ multiplex PCR; TCRdb's copy keeps in-frame clones and lacks some. The repertoire holds some 180,000 clones, with 77% as singletons. This clonotype was sampled from a woman in her sixties in good health and CMV-seropositive. What was sequenced was PBMCs. The chain is built from TRBV15 and TRBJ2-3; D gene uncertain. CDR3 protein: CATSRDPNFRTDTQYF. CDR3 DNA: TGTGCCACCAGCAGAGATCCAAACTTCCGCACAGATACGCAGTATTTT.